One sample yielded the 4 T cell receptor beta chains listed below, sequenced in a study of T cell repertoires in cytomegalovirus infection. These receptors have no known antigen. TCRdb processed the reads anew with MiXCR; each CDR3 protein has one entry. The sample records about 830,000 distinct CDR3 sequences, around a third being singletons. The specimen was cultured CD8+ T cells from PBMCs, collected from culture after CMV antigen stimulation. All receptors derive from a human donor in good health (CMV status not recorded). Some clones in this sample may be carry-over from other donors' samples.

This clonotype was found a few times. The genes are TRBV7-6 and TRBJ1-2; no reliable D call. In germline, CDR1 is SGHVS, CDR2 FNYEAQ. CDR3 length equals 19 residues. Trimming took off 5 bases at V and 2 bases at J, with 27 bases between the two ends. CDR3 in DNA: TGTGCCAGCAGCCTCCTATCCGGGCCCCACTCTAACACCAACTATGGCTACACCTTC. Encoded protein: CASSLLSGPHSNTNYGYTF.

This clonotype has a handful of counts. The chain couples TRBV10-3 to TRBJ2-5; D perhaps matches TRBD2 (5 bases). Germline assignment: CDR1 ENHRY and CDR2 SYGVKD. Deletions cut 6 bases from V and 2 bases from J, with 7 bases between. The CDR3 has 12 amino acids. The CDR3 region is CAIRDFQETQYF. CDR3 bases: TGTGCCATCAGGGACTTTCAAGAGACCCAGTACTTC.

This clonotype showed up just a few times. The V call is TRBV6-1, the J call TRBJ2-5; D is ambiguous. This CDR3 region has 13 residues. Looked up from germline, CDR1 is MNHNS and CDR2 is SASEGT. With 6 bases removed from V and 2 bases from J, the gap between germline ends came to 10 bases. The CDR3 bases are TGTGCCAGCAGATTGGGGTCACAAGAGACCCAGTACTTC. It yields the protein CASRLGSQETQYF.

This clonotype has more than one count but fewer than ten. The rearrangement uses TRBV12-3 or TRBV12-4 and TRBJ2-7; D perhaps matches TRBD2 (7 bases). The CDR3 spans 14 residues. V lost 2 bases and J lost 2, with 10 bases in between. The CDR3 region is CASSLTGTTYEQYV. The CDR3 DNA sequence: TGTGCCAGCAGTTTAACAGGGACTACCTACGAGCAGTACGTC.